This entry is about one TCR beta chain. The sample belongs to a study of blood T cell repertoires in COVID-19. At the level of the study: Researchers got acute and convalescent COVID-19 samples from the United States, Italy and Spain. T cells, B-cell-depleted T cells, or PBMCs provided the cDNA or gDNA that served as material.

This CDR3 contains 13 residues. Germline CDR1 SGHTA, CDR2 FQGNSA. J was trimmed by 3 bases and V by 5 bases; bases with no gene match: 3. Original analysis: Reference gene primers were amplified, and this amplification served to estimate nucleated cell counts. Sequencing was performed with immunoSEQ multiplex PCR; in TCRdb, only in-frame clones are kept and a portion is missing. V and J calls and clone size follow that table, whereas D and trimming were derived from the DNA. This sample has roughly 60,000 clones; around nine tenths occur once, and the top ten carry over 0.8%. The clonotype was recovered from a man between 65 and 85 years old with acute or convalescent COVID-19. The chain couples TRBV7-2 to TRBJ2-7, with 8 bases aligning to TRBD1. Input material: peripheral blood. The CDR3 nucleotides read TGTGCCAGCAGCGTAGGACAGGGCTACGAGCAGTACTTC. Encoded protein: CASSVGQGYEQYF.